This is a list of T cell receptor beta chains from one sample in a study of cytomegalovirus exposure and HLA in healthy donors. TCRdb's copy holds only in-frame clones and misses some; the assay was immunoSEQ multiplex PCR. The sample records roughly 250,000 clones, around 85% being singletons. Sequencing was performed on PBMCs. The receptors were sampled from a woman aged 30 to 39 in good health and CMV-seropositive. Both conserved end residues are part of each CDR3. A D gene is named only where the DNA matches it firmly. Expanded clones get a size class; other rows say once, few or many, or leave the size out.

clone size: .; J gene: TRBJ2-2; D gene: .; V gene: TRBV9; CDR3 protein: CASSPEVGELFF; CDR3 DNA: TGTGCCAGCAGCCCGGAGGTCGGGGAGCTGTTTTTT
clone size: .; J gene: TRBJ2-1; D gene: .; V gene: TRBV27; CDR3 protein: CASSLQIAYNEQFF; CDR3 DNA: TGTGCCAGCAGTTTACAAATAGCTTACAATGAGCAGTTCTTC
clone size: .; J gene: TRBJ2-7; D gene: .; V gene: TRBV4-1; CDR3 protein: CASSRVVSQTGEQYF; CDR3 DNA: TGCGCCAGCAGCCGGGTAGTGTCACAAACGGGGGAGCAGTACTTC
clone size: .; J gene: TRBJ2-7; D gene: TRBD2; V gene: TRBV4-1; CDR3 protein: CASSQGPSGGYYEQYF; CDR3 DNA: TGCGCCAGCAGCCAAGGGCCTAGCGGAGGATACTACGAGCAGTACTTC
clone size: .; J gene: TRBJ1-5; D gene: .; V gene: TRBV27; CDR3 protein: CASSLRGGSQPQHF; CDR3 DNA: TGTGCCAGCAGTTTACGGGGAGGGAGCCAGCCCCAGCATTTT
clone size: .; J gene: TRBJ1-1; D gene: TRBD1; V gene: TRBV19; CDR3 protein: CASSIVAEGAYTEAFF; CDR3 DNA: TGTGCCAGTAGTATAGTGGCCGAGGGGGCTTACACTGAAGCTTTCTTT
clone size: .; J gene: TRBJ2-7; D gene: TRBD2; V gene: TRBV5-1; CDR3 protein: CASSPGTSGRTTPYEQYF; CDR3 DNA: TGCGCCAGCAGTCCCGGGACTAGCGGGAGAACGACCCCCTACGAGCAGTACTTC
clone size: .; J gene: TRBJ2-7; D gene: TRBD2; V gene: TRBV4-1; CDR3 protein: CASSPSAGGPEDEQYF; CDR3 DNA: TGCGCCAGCAGCCCCTCAGCGGGAGGGCCTGAGGACGAGCAGTACTTC
clone size: .; J gene: TRBJ2-3; D gene: TRBD2; V gene: TRBV10-3; CDR3 protein: CAISESGLAGGGTDTQYF; CDR3 DNA: TGTGCCATCAGTGAGTCGGGACTAGCGGGAGGAGGGACAGATACGCAGTATTTT
clone size: .; J gene: TRBJ2-7; D gene: .; V gene: TRBV7-9; CDR3 protein: CASSLVTAGFYEQYF; CDR3 DNA: TGTGCCAGCAGCCTAGTAACGGCAGGCTTCTACGAGCAGTACTTC
clone size: once; J gene: TRBJ2-7; D gene: TRBD1; V gene: TRBV5-1; CDR3 protein: CASSFTTGGSFDEQYF; CDR3 DNA: TGCGCCAGCAGCTTTACGACAGGGGGGTCCTTCGACGAGCAGTACTTC
clone size: .; J gene: TRBJ2-7; D gene: .; V gene: TRBV28; CDR3 protein: CASSFALTGSTYEQYF; CDR3 DNA: TGTGCCAGCAGTTTTGCTTTAACAGGGTCGACCTACGAGCAGTACTTC
clone size: few; J gene: TRBJ2-7; D gene: TRBD1; V gene: TRBV5-1; CDR3 protein: CASSNQTGNYEQYF; CDR3 DNA: TGCGCCAGCAGCAATCAGACAGGGAACTACGAGCAGTACTTC
clone size: .; J gene: TRBJ1-4; D gene: .; V gene: TRBV28; CDR3 protein: CASHGPPNEKLFF; CDR3 DNA: TGTGCCTCACATGGGCCTCCTAATGAAAAACTGTTTTTT
clone size: .; J gene: TRBJ2-3; D gene: .; V gene: TRBV5-1; CDR3 protein: CASSSQGPGADTQYF; CDR3 DNA: TGCGCCAGCAGCTCCCAGGGCCCGGGGGCAGATACGCAGTATTTT
clone size: .; J gene: TRBJ1-2; D gene: TRBD1; V gene: TRBV4-1; CDR3 protein: CASRGTGRDFYGYTF; CDR3 DNA: TGCGCCAGCAGGGGGACAGGGAGGGATTTCTATGGCTACACCTTC
clone size: .; J gene: TRBJ1-1; D gene: .; V gene: TRBV5-1; CDR3 protein: CASSFNSRNTEAFF; CDR3 DNA: TGCGCCAGCAGCTTTAACAGTCGGAACACTGAAGCTTTCTTT
clone size: once; J gene: TRBJ2-1; D gene: TRBD2; V gene: TRBV12-5; CDR3 protein: CASGLEGLAVHNEQFF; CDR3 DNA: TGTGCTAGTGGTTTGGAAGGACTAGCGGTTCACAATGAGCAGTTCTTC
clone size: .; J gene: TRBJ2-2; D gene: .; V gene: TRBV18; CDR3 protein: CASSPEAQGVGVPNTGELFF; CDR3 DNA: TGTGCCAGCTCACCAGAGGCCCAGGGTGTTGGTGTTCCGAACACCGGGGAGCTGTTTTTT
clone size: .; J gene: TRBJ2-7; D gene: TRBD1; V gene: TRBV6-6; CDR3 protein: CASSPSGTATYEQYF; CDR3 DNA: TGTGCCAGCAGTCCCTCCGGGACAGCTACCTACGAGCAGTACTTC
clone size: .; J gene: TRBJ2-7; D gene: .; V gene: TRBV11-3; CDR3 protein: CASSSYPAHEQYF; CDR3 DNA: TGTGCCAGCAGCTCCTACCCTGCCCACGAGCAGTACTTC
clone size: .; J gene: TRBJ1-4; D gene: .; V gene: TRBV7-9; CDR3 protein: CASSKPSEKLFF; CDR3 DNA: TGTGCCAGCAGCAAACCCAGTGAAAAACTGTTTTTT
clone size: .; J gene: TRBJ2-3; D gene: .; V gene: TRBV2; CDR3 protein: CASSSDTSSMNTQYF; CDR3 DNA: TGTGCCAGCAGTTCAGATACTAGTAGCATGAATACGCAGTATTTT
clone size: .; J gene: TRBJ1-3; D gene: TRBD1; V gene: TRBV6-5; CDR3 protein: CASSYSTGGSGNTIYF; CDR3 DNA: TGTGCCAGCAGTTACTCAACAGGGGGCTCTGGAAACACCATATATTTT
clone size: .; J gene: TRBJ1-2; D gene: TRBD1; V gene: TRBV5-1; CDR3 protein: CASSPGQGALGGYTF; CDR3 DNA: TGCGCCAGCAGCCCGGGACAGGGGGCGTTAGGTGGCTACACCTTC
clone size: .; J gene: TRBJ2-7; D gene: .; V gene: TRBV5-1; CDR3 protein: CASSSSTVPPEQYF; CDR3 DNA: TGCGCCAGCAGCTCTTCGACAGTTCCCCCCGAGCAGTACTTC
clone size: .; J gene: TRBJ1-5; D gene: .; V gene: TRBV4-2; CDR3 protein: CASRTIPGSYSNQPQHF; CDR3 DNA: TGTGCCAGCAGAACAATTCCGGGAAGCTATAGCAATCAGCCCCAGCATTTT
clone size: .; J gene: TRBJ1-1; D gene: TRBD1; V gene: TRBV2; CDR3 protein: CASTPGGENTEAFF; CDR3 DNA: TGTGCCAGCACCCCAGGGGGCGAGAACACTGAAGCTTTCTTT
clone size: .; J gene: TRBJ2-2; D gene: .; V gene: TRBV5-1; CDR3 protein: CASSPSTTGELFF; CDR3 DNA: TGCGCCAGCAGCCCATCTACCACCGGGGAGCTGTTTTTT
clone size: .; J gene: TRBJ1-4; D gene: .; V gene: TRBV19; CDR3 protein: CASSIVQNEKLFF; CDR3 DNA: TGTGCCAGTAGTATAGTACAGAATGAAAAACTGTTTTTT
clone size: .; J gene: TRBJ2-1; D gene: .; V gene: TRBV28; CDR3 protein: CASSPSRYNEQFF; CDR3 DNA: TGTGCCAGCAGTCCCTCACGGTACAATGAGCAGTTCTTC
clone size: .; J gene: TRBJ1-1; D gene: .; V gene: TRBV20-1; CDR3 protein: CSAAINAEAFF; CDR3 DNA: TGCAGTGCCGCTATTAACGCTGAAGCTTTCTTT
clone size: .; J gene: TRBJ2-5; D gene: TRBD1; V gene: TRBV29-1; CDR3 protein: CSVGGRGLAGEETQYF; CDR3 DNA: TGCAGCGTTGGCGGCAGGGGGCTAGCTGGGGAAGAGACCCAGTACTTC
clone size: .; J gene: TRBJ2-1; D gene: .; V gene: TRBV19; CDR3 protein: CASSAQGGVQFF; CDR3 DNA: TGTGCCAGTAGTGCACAAGGAGGGGTTCAGTTCTTC
clone size: .; J gene: TRBJ2-7; D gene: TRBD1; V gene: TRBV27; CDR3 protein: CASRRTGEYEQYF; CDR3 DNA: TGTGCCAGCAGACGGACAGGGGAGTACGAGCAGTACTTC
clone size: .; J gene: TRBJ1-1; D gene: TRBD1; V gene: TRBV9; CDR3 protein: CASSDGQGLEAFF; CDR3 DNA: TGTGCCAGCAGCGACGGACAGGGGCTAGAAGCTTTCTTT
clone size: .; J gene: TRBJ1-4; D gene: TRBD1; V gene: TRBV5-4; CDR3 protein: CASSLVGTGLNEKLFF; CDR3 DNA: TGTGCCAGCAGCTTGGTAGGGACAGGGTTAAATGAAAAACTGTTTTTT
clone size: .; J gene: TRBJ1-5; D gene: .; V gene: TRBV28; CDR3 protein: CASSSIQGANQPQHF; CDR3 DNA: TGTGCCAGCAGTTCCATACAGGGTGCCAATCAGCCCCAGCATTTT
clone size: .; J gene: TRBJ1-2; D gene: TRBD1; V gene: TRBV4-2; CDR3 protein: CASSQDAPLDRGFYGYTF; CDR3 DNA: TGTGCCAGCAGCCAAGACGCCCCCCTCGACAGGGGGTTCTATGGCTACACCTTC
clone size: .; J gene: TRBJ2-7; D gene: .; V gene: TRBV6-1; CDR3 protein: CASSEGQVRFYEQYF; CDR3 DNA: TGTGCCAGCAGTGAAGGACAGGTTAGGTTCTACGAGCAGTACTTC
clone size: .; J gene: TRBJ2-7; D gene: .; V gene: TRBV19; CDR3 protein: CASSRSSGQTYEQYF; CDR3 DNA: TGTGCCAGTAGTAGAAGTAGCGGACAAACCTACGAGCAGTACTTC
clone size: .; J gene: TRBJ1-1; D gene: .; V gene: TRBV18; CDR3 protein: CASSTGLVKDTEAFF; CDR3 DNA: TGTGCCAGCTCAACAGGGTTGGTTAAGGACACTGAAGCTTTCTTT
clone size: .; J gene: TRBJ2-1; D gene: .; V gene: TRBV19; CDR3 protein: CASMTAYNEQFF; CDR3 DNA: TGTGCCAGTATGACAGCCTACAATGAGCAGTTCTTC
clone size: .; J gene: TRBJ2-5; D gene: .; V gene: TRBV27; CDR3 protein: CASSSGSETQYF; CDR3 DNA: TGTGCCAGCAGTTCGGGGTCGGAGACCCAGTACTTC
clone size: .; J gene: TRBJ2-7; D gene: .; V gene: TRBV7-2; CDR3 protein: CASSLDSDYEQYF; CDR3 DNA: TGTGCCAGCAGCTTAGATAGTGATTACGAGCAGTACTTC
clone size: .; J gene: TRBJ2-7; D gene: TRBD2; V gene: TRBV11-3; CDR3 protein: CASSLDRGPREREGEQYF; CDR3 DNA: TGTGCCAGCAGCTTAGATAGGGGGCCCCGAGAGCGGGAGGGGGAGCAGTACTTC
clone size: few; J gene: TRBJ1-2; D gene: .; V gene: TRBV28; CDR3 protein: CASTAGATYGYTF; CDR3 DNA: TGTGCCAGCACAGCAGGGGCTACCTATGGCTACACCTTC
clone size: .; J gene: TRBJ1-2; D gene: .; V gene: TRBV28; CDR3 protein: CASSRTWGNYGYTF; CDR3 DNA: TGTGCCAGCAGCAGGACATGGGGTAACTATGGCTACACCTTC
clone size: .; J gene: TRBJ2-3; D gene: TRBD2; V gene: TRBV13; CDR3 protein: CASSLGRTSGSKGDTQYF; CDR3 DNA: TGTGCCAGCAGCTTAGGCAGGACTAGCGGGAGCAAGGGAGATACGCAGTATTTT
clone size: .; J gene: TRBJ2-7; D gene: .; V gene: TRBV28; CDR3 protein: CASSLRLTGYEQYF; CDR3 DNA: TGTGCCAGCAGTTTAAGGCTGACAGGCTACGAGCAGTACTTC
clone size: .; J gene: TRBJ2-5; D gene: TRBD2; V gene: TRBV27; CDR3 protein: CASSSLTSGSFQETQYF; CDR3 DNA: TGTGCCAGCAGTTCCCTTACTAGCGGGAGTTTCCAAGAGACCCAGTACTTC